The next 27 T cell receptor beta chains were all read from a single sample in a study of cytomegalovirus exposure and HLA in healthy donors. TCRdb's copy holds only in-frame clones and misses some; the assay was immunoSEQ multiplex PCR. The sample yields over 150,000 clones, about 90% seen once. Sequences were obtained from PBMCs. The receptors originated from a woman aged 30 to 39 in good health and CMV-seronegative.

The chain links TRBV7-9 to TRBJ1-1; D may be TRBD1 (6 bases). Germline loops: CDR1 SEHNR, CDR2 FQNEAQ (reference sequence). Trimming took off 1 base at V and 0 bases at J, with 9 bases between the two ends. This CDR3 has 15 residues. The CDR3 nucleotides read TGTGCCAGCAGCTTAGAGGACAGTCTGAACACTGAAGCTTTCTTT. Protein product: CASSLEDSLNTEAFF.

The chain joins TRBV28 to TRBJ1-1; no clear D. Germline CDR1 and CDR2: MDHEN and SYDVKM. The CDR3 runs to 15 residues. V shed 4 bases and J shed 2 bases, with 14 bases lying between them. The CDR3: CASSSTPRQNTEAFF. In DNA, the CDR3 is TGTGCCAGCAGTTCCACCCCCCGTCAAAACACTGAAGCTTTCTTT.

The V and J genes are TRBV13 and TRBJ2-3; D is uncertain. This CDR3 spans 12 amino acids. Germline CDR1 PRHDT, CDR2 FYEKMQ (reference sequence). Trimming removed 4 bases at V and 2 bases at J, with 4 bases between. The CDR3: CASSYLTDTQYF. The CDR3 nucleotides are TGTGCCAGCAGCTACCTCACAGATACGCAGTATTTT.

V is TRBV6-6 and J is TRBJ1-2, with D unclear. The CDR3 extends over 13 amino acids. Germline V gene data show CDR1 as MNHNY and CDR2 as SVGAGI (reference sequence). The V end lost 8 bases, the J end lost 4 bases, and 14 bases lay between the germline ends. CDR3 amino acids: CASVRPSVYGYTF. In nucleotides, the CDR3 is TGTGCCAGCGTCCGACCTTCCGTCTATGGCTACACCTTC.

The chain has TRBV5-6 and TRBJ1-2; maybe TRBD1 (6 bases). Germline V gene data show CDR1 as SGHDT and CDR2 as YYEEEE. CDR3 length: 15 residues. V was shortened by 0 bases and J by 5 bases, with 14 bases between the two germline ends. As DNA, the CDR3 is TGTGCCAGCAGCTTGGGTACCGGGACACATTATGGCTACACCTTC. Amino acid sequence: CASSLGTGTHYGYTF.

This sequence joins TRBV4-3 and TRBJ2-1; 7 bases fit TRBD2. Germline V gives CDR1 LGHNA, CDR2 YSLEER. The CDR3 is made up of 18 amino acids. Unmatched junction bases numbered 9, after V lost 1 base and J lost 0 bases. CDR3 DNA sequence: TGCGCCAGCAGCCAAGGCCGACTAGCCGTCCACTCCTACAATGAGCAGTTCTTC. It codes for CASSQGRLAVHSYNEQFF.

This rearrangement joins TRBV28 to TRBJ2-1, with 11 bases fitting TRBD2. This CDR3 spans 17 amino acids. The germline CDR1 and CDR2 sequences are MDHEN and SYDVKM. The trim removed 6 bases at V and 0 bases at J, leaving 7 bases unmatched. The CDR3 DNA follows: TGTGCCAGCAGCGAGGGACTAGCGGAGAACTCCTACAATGAGCAGTTCTTC. Translation: CASSEGLAENSYNEQFF.

The rearrangement links TRBV4-3 to TRBJ1-2; D perhaps matches TRBD1 (5 bases). CDR3 length: 15 amino acids. Germline V gene sequence: CDR1 LGHNA, CDR2 YSLEER. V was shortened by 1 base and J by 5 bases, with 14 bases between the two germline ends. CDR3 in amino acids: CASSQARDGFYGYTF. The CDR3 nucleotides read TGCGCCAGCAGCCAAGCGAGGGACGGATTTTATGGCTACACCTTC.

The CDR3 loop is CASSLRGRALENTQYF. In nucleotides, the CDR3 is TGTGCCAGCAGTTTACGTGGGAGGGCCCTCGAGAATACGCAGTATTTT. V usage is TRBV27 and J usage is TRBJ2-3; 7 bases align to TRBD2. This CDR3 has 16 residues. V shed 2 bases, J shed 7 bases, and the junction held 12 bases outside the gene matches. Germline V gene lookup returns CDR1 MNHEY and CDR2 SMNVEV (reference sequence).

The rearrangement uses TRBV19 and TRBJ2-3; D call uncertain. The germline V and J ends were trimmed by 4 bases and 6 bases, with 8 bases remaining between them. Germline assignment: CDR1 LNHDA and CDR2 SQIVND (reference sequence). CDR3 length equals 12 residues. CDR3 residues: CASSTGPDTQYF. Here the CDR3 DNA reads TGTGCCAGTAGTACAGGACCCGATACGCAGTATTTT.

CDR3 bases: TGTGCCATTTCGAGGGGTTTCGGTGAGCCCCAGCATTTT. Its protein is CAISRGFGEPQHF. The chain couples TRBV6-5 to TRBJ1-5; maybe TRBD1 (5 bases). The germline V and J ends were trimmed by 10 bases and 8 bases, with 18 bases remaining between them. Germline V gives CDR1 MNHEY, CDR2 SVGAGI. This CDR3 contains 13 residues.

V usage is TRBV5-1 and J usage is TRBJ2-7, with D possibly matching TRBD2 (5 bases). CDR1 and CDR2 from the germline V gene are SGHRS and YFSETQ. V dropped 4 bases and J dropped 12 bases, with 23 bases sitting between them. The CDR3 contains 14 residues. The CDR3 DNA follows: TGCGCCAGCAGCCTCGGAGGTGGGCTTCCGAGGCGGTACTTC. This translates into CASSLGGGLPRRYF.

J is TRBJ1-1 and V is TRBV5-1; D not resolved. CDR1 and CDR2 (germline): SGHRS, YFSETQ. V lost 7 bases to trimming and J lost 4 bases, with 11 bases between them. This CDR3 region has 12 residues. CDR3 sequence: CASGRLATEAFF. The DNA for the CDR3 is TGCGCCAGCGGACGATTGGCCACTGAAGCTTTCTTT.

This chain links TRBV20-1 with TRBJ1-1; D unresolved. Trimming left V 6 bases short and J 5 bases short, with 10 bases between. CDR1 is DFQATT and CDR2 is SNEGSKA in the germline V gene (reference sequence). This CDR3 spans 11 amino acids. The CDR3 DNA follows: TGCAGTGCAACACGGAGGACTGAAGCTTTCTTT. Residues: CSATRRTEAFF.

The V gene is TRBV27, the J gene TRBJ2-1, with D perhaps TRBD1 or TRBD2 (6 bases each). Between the trimmed V and J ends, which lost 2 bases and 2 bases, there was a span of 10 bases. The CDR3 contains 15 residues. Germline V gene lookup returns CDR1 MNHEY and CDR2 SMNVEV (reference sequence). As DNA, the CDR3 is TGTGCCAGCAGTTTAATAGGGGGGCCCTACAATGAGCAGTTCTTC. It specifies CASSLIGGPYNEQFF.

The gene calls are TRBV19 and TRBJ1-4; 7 bases agree with TRBD1. Germline CDR1 and CDR2: LNHDA and SQIVND (reference sequence). With 4 bases clipped from V and 4 bases from J, the junction kept 9 bases outside the gene matches. The length of the CDR3 is 16 residues. The CDR3 loop is CASSKHSTGLNEKLFF. The CDR3 region has the DNA TGTGCCAGTAGTAAACACTCGACAGGGCTTAATGAAAAACTGTTTTTT.

The V call is TRBV11-2, the J call TRBJ2-6, with D uncertain. Germline values: CDR1 SGHAT, CDR2 FQNNGV. The CDR3 is 17 residues long. Trimming cost V 0 bases and J 1 base, with 10 bases left between them. The DNA of the CDR3 is TGTGCCAGCAGCTTAGATTTGGTAACTTCTGGGGCCAACGTCCTGACTTTC. Residues: CASSLDLVTSGANVLTF.

The genes are TRBV7-9 and TRBJ2-3; 8 positions agree with TRBD2. V was pared by 2 bases and J by 2 bases, with 3 bases of the junction left unmatched. CDR1 SEHNR and CDR2 FQNEAQ come from the germline V gene (reference sequence). The CDR3 consists of 15 residues. The CDR3 DNA follows: TGTGCCAGCAGCTTATTAGCGGGGTACACAGATACGCAGTATTTT. It encodes CASSLLAGYTDTQYF.

This clone was seen a single time. This chain uses TRBV28 with TRBJ2-1, with 8 positions matching TRBD2. This CDR3 is built from 13 residues. Germline V gives CDR1 MDHEN, CDR2 SYDVKM. The junction had 8 bases not matched to a gene; V was cut back by 7 bases and J by 9 bases. The CDR3 reads CASTVRGAFEQFF. Written as DNA, the CDR3 is TGTGCCAGCACCGTGCGGGGGGCATTTGAGCAGTTCTTC.

The rearrangement links TRBV4-2 to TRBJ2-3, with D possibly being TRBD2 (5 bases). The CDR3 length is 18 residues. Between the trimmed V and J ends, which lost 1 base and 0 bases, there was a span of 17 bases. Germline V gene lookup returns CDR1 LGHNA and CDR2 YNFKEQ. In DNA form, the CDR3 reads TGTGCCAGCAGCCAAGGAATTTCGGGATCACCTAGCACAGATACGCAGTATTTT. It specifies CASSQGISGSPSTDTQYF.

The chain uses TRBV4-2 and TRBJ2-7; maybe TRBD2 (6 bases). The germline CDR1 and CDR2 sequences are LGHNA and YNFKEQ. The CDR3 is made up of 18 amino acids. V was trimmed by 2 bases and J by 7 bases, leaving 27 bases between them. CDR3 sequence: CASSQLFSGTRLEGEQYF. CDR3 DNA: TGTGCCAGCAGCCAACTTTTTTCCGGGACTCGGTTAGAGGGAGAGCAGTACTTC.

This clone was detected a few times. The chain recombines TRBV2 with TRBJ1-5; possibly TRBD1 for D (5 bases). Deletions cut 7 bases from V and 5 bases from J, with 12 bases between. The CDR3 is 13 residues long. CDR1 is SNHLY and CDR2 is FYNNEI in the germline V gene. This CDR3 is CASMVQGDQPQHF. CDR3 nucleotide sequence: TGTGCCAGCATGGTCCAGGGTGATCAGCCCCAGCATTTT. The whole variable domain, remainder taken from reference TRBV2 and TRBJ1-5, is EPEVTQTPSHQVTQMGQEVILRCVPISNHLYFYWYRQILGQKVEFLVSFYNNEISEKSEIFDDQFSVERPDGSNFTLKIRSTKLEDSAMYFCASMVQGDQPQHFGDGTRLSIL.

The V call is TRBV5-6, the J call TRBJ2-1; no definite D call. Germline V lookup: CDR1 SGHDT, CDR2 YYEEEE. Trimming left V 4 bases short and J 5 bases short, with 13 bases between. The CDR3 length is 14 residues. DNA of the CDR3: TGTGCCAGCAGCAGCATGGATGACGACAATGAGCAGTTCTTC. This gives the protein CASSSMDDDNEQFF.

The chain is built from TRBV30 and TRBJ2-5; 8 bases are a match to TRBD2. Germline CDR1 is GTSNPN and CDR2 is SVGIG (reference sequence). The CDR3 sequence is 15 residues long. V was clipped by 4 bases and J by 2 bases; unmatched bases: 9. The CDR3 nucleotides read TGTGCCTGGATTCCTTCACTAGCGGTACAAGAGACCCAGTACTTC. Translating gives CAWIPSLAVQETQYF.

This clone was seen only once. The chain carries TRBV5-4 and TRBJ2-7; D is unresolved. The CDR3 is 14 amino acids. Trimming pared 4 bases from V and 2 bases from J, leaving 13 bases between. Germline lookup yields CDR1 SGHNT and CDR2 YYREEE (reference sequence). The CDR3 DNA follows: TGTGCCAGCAGCAGTAGAGAGCAACCCTACGAGCAGTACTTC. This gives the protein CASSSREQPYEQYF.

This clone was counted between two and nine times. The chain has TRBV7-2 and TRBJ2-1; 7 bases map to TRBD2. Germline trimming cut 1 base from V and 2 bases from J; bases unmatched to any gene: 2. The CDR3 consists of 15 residues. Germline CDR1 reads SGHTA; CDR2 reads FQGNSA. CDR3 amino acids: CASSLGTRPYNEQFF. The CDR3 coding sequence is TGTGCCAGCAGCTTAGGGACTAGACCCTACAATGAGCAGTTCTTC.

The chain links TRBV5-6 to TRBJ2-7, with 12 bases that match TRBD2. Germline lookup yields CDR1 SGHDT and CDR2 YYEEEE. The V gene end was trimmed by 7 bases and the J gene end by 5 bases; junction bases not matched to a gene: 19. This CDR3 region has 18 residues. The CDR3: CASGPWTSGAPRLDEQYF. The CDR3 DNA follows: TGTGCCAGCGGACCTTGGACTAGCGGGGCTCCTAGACTTGACGAGCAGTACTTC. Full variable domain (missing parts from reference TRBV5-6 and TRBJ2-7): DAGVTQSPTHLIKTRGQQVTLRCSPKSGHDTVSWYQQALGQGPQFIFQYYEEEERQRGNFPDRFSGHQFPNYSSELNVNALLLGDSALYLCASGPWTSGAPRLDEQYFGPGTRLTVT.